The clone carrying this T cell receptor beta chain was observed a few times. Its cognate antigen is unknown. The adjacent lung that was sampled lay at least 2 cm from the tumor margin and showed no atypia. This sample stems from a study of T cells in localized non-small cell lung cancer. Regarding the study as a whole: As only one tumor region underwent sequencing, heterogeneity remains possible. Uninvolved adjacent lung, not tumor, had the highest T cell clonality.

The trim removed 5 bases at V and 7 bases at J, leaving 14 bases unmatched. The CDR3 is 16 amino acids. The germline CDR1 and CDR2 sequences are MNHGY and SAAAGT. The data were produced by immunoSEQ multiplex PCR, yet TCRdb's version contains in-frame clones alone and is incomplete. The sample lists 2,000 to 2,500 clones; approximately 20% were seen once. This chain links TRBV6-8 with TRBJ2-1; 7 bases line up with TRBD2. The sample was normal lung tissue next to the tumor, taken before any cancer treatment. The sequence derives from a male donor at least 60 years old with stage I squamous cell lung carcinoma. The DNA for the CDR3 is TGTGCCAGCAGTCCTCGGGACTACCCTTCTTGGAATGAGCAGTTCTTC. This encodes CASSPRDYPSWNEQFF.